Each of the 24 T cell receptor beta chains below was sequenced from the same sample in a study of blood T cell repertoires in COVID-19. Assay used: immunoSEQ multiplex PCR; TCRdb lists only in-frame clones, some missing. The sample has about 50,000 clones; nearly 95% are singletons. Sequenced sample: peripheral blood. Receptors originate from a man aged 50 to 60 with active COVID-19.

This clone was recorded only once. This sequence joins TRBV28 and TRBJ1-2; no definite D call. The V and J ends lost 3 bases and 1 base respectively, with 9 bases between them. The CDR3 consists of 14 residues. Germline values: CDR1 MDHEN, CDR2 SYDVKM. The DNA of the CDR3 is TGTGCCAGCAGTTTCTTTGGCCATAACTATGGCTACACCTTC. Residues: CASSFFGHNYGYTF.

The table lists this clone with a count of one. The V and J genes are TRBV21-1 and TRBJ2-7; no DNA check was done on the table's D call, TRBD2. TRBV21-1 is a known pseudogene. This CDR3 is built from 15 residues. For the CDR3, the DNA is TGTGCCAGCACCGCGGAAACGTACGATTCCTACGAGCAGTACTTC. It translates to CASTAETYDSYEQYF.

This chain connects TRBV12-3 or TRBV12-4 to TRBJ1-1; D not resolved. Trimming took 3 bases from V and 2 from J, leaving 7 bases between them. The CDR3 runs to 13 residues. The CDR3 nucleotides read TGTGCCAGCAGTTTGGCTGTAAACACTGAAGCTTTCTTT. This translates into CASSLAVNTEAFF.

The CDR3 DNA follows: TGTGCTAGTGGTCCCGCAGGGGGCAATCAGCCCCAGCATTTT. It is translated as CASGPAGGNQPQHF. The chain couples TRBV12-5 to TRBJ1-5; a possible D gene is TRBD1 (6 bases). Germline V gives CDR1 LGHNT, CDR2 FRNRAP. The V and J ends lost 5 bases and 2 bases respectively, with 10 bases between them. The CDR3 spans 14 residues.

The rearrangement joins TRBV5-1 to TRBJ2-1; 9 positions agree with TRBD1. The J segment lost 4 bases and the V segment lost 1 base, leaving 6 bases of the junction unmatched. The CDR3 contains 16 residues. CDR1 and CDR2 (germline): SGHRS, YFSETQ. CDR3 sequence reads: CASSLLTGQGYNEQFF. The CDR3 DNA sequence: TGCGCCAGCAGCTTGTTGACGGGACAGGGATACAATGAGCAGTTCTTC.

In this sample, this clone turned up a few times. Here the CDR3 reads CASMMGGSDTGELFF. The CDR3 DNA reads TGCGCCAGCATGATGGGCGGGAGTGATACCGGGGAGCTGTTTTTT. The V gene is TRBV5-1, the J gene TRBJ2-2; 7 bases agree with TRBD2. The CDR3 contains 15 residues. V lost 6 bases to trimming and J lost 5 bases; unmatched junction nucleotides: 10. Per germline, CDR1 SGHRS and CDR2 YFSETQ.

The chain recombines TRBV6-5 with TRBJ2-1, with a weak D call TRBD2 (6 bases). The CDR3 runs to 13 residues. In germline, CDR1 is MNHEY, CDR2 SVGAGI. Trimming cost V 8 bases and J 6 bases, with 14 bases left between them. The CDR3 is CASSLARGNEQFF. Written as DNA, the CDR3 is TGTGCCAGCTCCCTAGCGAGGGGCAATGAGCAGTTCTTC.

Written as DNA, the CDR3 is TGTGCCAGCAGTTATATATCTGGAAACACCATATATTTT. Translated, it gives CASSYISGNTIYF. This chain links TRBV2 with TRBJ1-3, with D hard to call. V lost 5 bases, J lost 1 base, and 6 bases lay in between. This CDR3 is 13 amino acids long. Germline CDR1 and CDR2: SNHLY and FYNNEI. Together with reference TRBV2 and TRBJ1-3, the CDR3 gives the full variable domain: EPEVTQTPSHQVTQMGQEVILRCVPISNHLYFYWYRQILGQKVEFLVSFYNNEISEKSEIFDDQFSVERPDGSNFTLKIRSTKLEDSAMYFCASSYISGNTIYFGEGSWLTVV.

CDR3 protein: CASSLAFGVGGYTF. CDR3 bases: TGTGCCAGCAGCTTAGCGTTCGGGGTCGGGGGCTACACCTTC. This chain joins TRBV7-6 and TRBJ1-2; D unresolved. This CDR3 has 14 residues. Trimming shortened V by 0 bases and J by 8 bases, and 13 bases separated the two germline ends. CDR1 SGHVS and CDR2 FNYEAQ come from the germline V gene.

V and J are TRBV18 and TRBJ1-5; D gene uncertain. The germline CDR1 and CDR2 sequences are KGHSH and LQKENI. This CDR3 region has 13 residues. V gave up 6 bases and J gave up 3 bases, with 9 bases separating them. The CDR3 spells CASSTDLNQPQHF. CDR3 coding DNA: TGTGCCAGCTCTACAGATCTCAATCAGCCCCAGCATTTT.

The chain uses TRBV30 and TRBJ1-6; D is ambiguous. V was shortened by 1 base and J by 9 bases, with 16 bases between the two germline ends. This CDR3 region has 15 residues. Germline V gives CDR1 GTSNPN, CDR2 SVGIG (reference sequence). The CDR3 is CAWSGAPQLGSPLHF. The CDR3 nucleotides read TGTGCCTGGAGTGGGGCTCCCCAACTTGGTTCACCCCTCCACTTT. Full variable domain (missing parts from reference TRBV30 and TRBJ1-6): SQTIHQWPATLVQPVGSPLSLECTVEGTSNPNLYWYRQAAGRGLQLLFYSVGIGQISSEVPQNLSASRPQDRQFILSSKKLLLSDSGFYLCAWSGAPQLGSPLHFGNGTRLTVT.

Only one count was recorded for this clone. The J gene is TRBJ2-5, the V gene TRBV6-2 or TRBV6-3; 7 nucleotides line up with TRBD1. The CDR3 totals 15 residues. Per germline, CDR1 MNHEY and CDR2 SVGEGT. The V segment lost 5 bases and the J segment 1 base; nucleotides outside the gene matches: 7. The CDR3 here is CASSGTQGTQETQYF. The CDR3 DNA sequence: TGTGCCAGCAGTGGAACACAGGGGACCCAAGAGACCCAGTACTTC.

The V and J genes are TRBV29-1 and TRBJ2-3, with 11 positions matching TRBD2. Germline loops: CDR1 SQVTM, CDR2 ANQGSEA. The CDR3 sequence is 14 residues long. V trimming: 6 bases; J trimming: 6 bases; junction bases outside the gene matches: 8. In DNA form, the CDR3 reads TGCAGCGTCGGAGTTACTAGCGGGAGTGATACGCAGTATTTT. Its translation is CSVGVTSGSDTQYF.

Note on this clone: The junction shows a germline mismatch at one end, possibly a read error. The CDR3 loop is CASSQKGQNEPFF. CDR3 DNA sequence: TGTGCCAGCAGCCAAAAGGGACAGAATGAGCCGTTCTTC. The chain recombines TRBV5-4 with TRBJ2-1, with 7 bases matching TRBD1. This CDR3 contains 13 residues. The germline CDR1 and CDR2 sequences are SGHNT and YYREEE (reference sequence).

J is TRBJ2-2 and V is TRBV2; tentative D call: TRBD1 (5 bases). Trimming removed 2 bases at V and 1 base at J, with 14 bases between. Germline CDR1 reads SNHLY; CDR2 reads FYNNEI. The CDR3 contains 17 residues. The CDR3 bases are TGTGCCAGCAGTGAATTGTTATTCCAGGGGAACACCGGGGAGCTGTTTTTT. Translation gives CASSELLFQGNTGELFF.

The CDR3 DNA follows: TGTGCCAGCAGCCTAAGGGACAGCCCCATTTCGGGCTACACCTTC. This sequence encodes CASSLRDSPISGYTF. V and J are TRBV25-1 and TRBJ1-2, with TRBD1 matching over 7 bases. Looked up from germline, CDR1 is MGHDK and CDR2 is SYGVNS. Germline trimming cut 6 bases from V and 8 bases from J; bases unmatched to any gene: 15. The CDR3 has 15 residues.

The gene calls are TRBV5-1 and TRBJ1-3; D uncertain. Germline V lookup: CDR1 SGHRS, CDR2 YFSETQ. The CDR3 length is 14 residues. Trimming pared 0 bases from V and 0 bases from J, leaving 4 bases between. The CDR3: CASSLDYSGNTIYF. CDR3 in DNA: TGCGCCAGCAGCTTGGACTACTCTGGAAACACCATATATTTT.

V usage is TRBV28 and J usage is TRBJ1-1; tentatively, D is TRBD1 (5 bases). Looked up from germline, CDR1 is MDHEN and CDR2 is SYDVKM. V lost 6 bases and J lost 11, with 22 bases in between. This CDR3 is built from 14 residues. CDR3 region: CASSFIGTQGPAFF. CDR3 DNA: TGTGCCAGCAGCTTTATAGGAACCCAGGGTCCGGCTTTCTTT.

The chain uses TRBV3-1 (or the pseudogene TRBV3-2) and TRBJ2-1; 11 bases agree with TRBD1. Germline CDR1 reads LGHDT; CDR2 reads YNNKEL (reference sequence). The CDR3 totals 16 residues. V lost 3 bases to trimming and J lost 2 bases; unmatched junction nucleotides: 3. CDR3 sequence (DNA): TGTGCCAGCAGCCACGGACAGGGGGCCACCTACAATGAGCAGTTCTTC. It codes for CASSHGQGATYNEQFF.

The genes are TRBV24-1 and TRBJ2-1; possible D gene TRBD2, 5 bases. Trimming removed 5 bases from V and 3 bases from J, with 7 bases in between. This CDR3 has 13 residues. From germline, CDR1 is KGHDR and CDR2 SFDVKD. The CDR3 DNA reads as TGTGCCACCAGTGTGGCGGGCTACAATGAGCAGTTCTTC. This encodes CATSVAGYNEQFF.

This chain joins TRBV4-1 and TRBJ2-7, with D possibly being TRBD2 (6 bases). Looked up from germline, CDR1 is MGHRA and CDR2 is YSYEKL. Trimming removed 1 base at V and 4 bases at J, with 14 bases between. This CDR3 has 15 residues. The CDR3 sequence is CASSQALGGLYEQYF. The CDR3 DNA reads as TGCGCCAGCAGCCAAGCGCTGGGGGGTTTATACGAGCAGTACTTC.

The chain couples TRBV4-1 to TRBJ1-2; weak D call: TRBD1 (6 bases). Germline V gene data show CDR1 as MGHRA and CDR2 as YSYEKL. The CDR3 is 15 amino acids. The V gene lost 4 bases and the J gene lost 0 bases, with 12 bases spanning the gap. The CDR3 DNA reads as TGCGCCAGCAGCCTTGGCAGGGGCGCTAACTATGGCTACACCTTC. Translating it yields CASSLGRGANYGYTF.

This sequence joins TRBV5-4 and TRBJ2-1; 9 bases line up with TRBD2. V shed 3 bases and J 8 bases; nucleotides not matched to a gene: 9. This CDR3 spans 15 amino acids. Germline V lookup: CDR1 SGHNT, CDR2 YYREEE (reference sequence). The CDR3 sequence: CASSSGTSNGDEQFF. In nucleotides, the CDR3 is TGTGCCAGCAGCTCCGGGACTAGCAATGGCGATGAGCAGTTCTTC.

V gene TRBV6-2 or TRBV6-3 combines with J gene TRBJ1-6; 7 bases are shared with TRBD1. The V segment lost 7 bases and the J segment 7 bases; nucleotides outside the gene matches: 10. The CDR3 contains 15 residues. Looked up from germline, CDR1 is MNHEY and CDR2 is SVGEGT. The CDR3 loop is CASTPRDSPNSPLHF. The CDR3 DNA reads as TGTGCCAGCACCCCTCGGGACAGTCCCAATTCACCCCTCCACTTT.